These 22 T cell receptor beta chains were sequenced from one sample in a study of T-cell memory formation after mild COVID-19. TCRdb reanalysed the 5' RACE reads using MiXCR and keeps one entry per CDR3 protein. The sample records just over 300,000 distinct CDR3 sequences, 19% being singletons. Material for sequencing was PBMCs or a T cell subset sorted from them (not recorded which). The receptors come from a man aged 18 to 29 who had mild COVID-19 (a few samples of this study predate the infection). Cell type and time point are not known.

A few counts support this clonotype. The V gene is TRBV7-8, the J gene TRBJ1-2; no clear D gene. V was shortened by 0 bases and J by 0 bases, with 8 bases between the two germline ends. CDR1 is SGHVS, CDR2 FQNEAQ, per germline. This CDR3 region has 15 residues. The CDR3: CASSLAGQTNYGYTF. The CDR3 nucleotides are TGTGCCAGCAGCTTAGCCGGGCAGACTAACTATGGCTACACCTTC.

This clonotype was recorded a few times. Written as DNA, the CDR3 is TGCGCCAGCAGCGGAAGGACAGGGACCGGGGAGCTGTTTTTT. Residues: CASSGRTGTGELFF. The chain employs TRBV5-1 and TRBJ2-2; 8 bases are a match to TRBD1. This CDR3 is built from 14 residues. V gave up 4 bases and J gave up 5 bases; unmatched junction bases: 4. The germline V gene encodes CDR1 SGHRS and CDR2 YFSETQ.

This clonotype was detected only a few times. This chain connects TRBV27 to TRBJ2-1; D may be TRBD1 (6 bases). This CDR3 is 16 amino acids long. From germline, CDR1 is MNHEY and CDR2 SMNVEV (reference sequence). V gave up 6 bases and J gave up 2 bases, with 17 bases separating them. This CDR3 reads CASSPRGSRPYNEQFF. CDR3 coding DNA: TGTGCCAGCAGCCCCAGGGGTTCTCGCCCCTACAATGAGCAGTTCTTC.

This clonotype turned up a few times. The chain joins TRBV10-2 to TRBJ2-7, with 8 bases fitting TRBD1. The CDR3 sequence is 14 residues long. Germline trimming cut 5 bases from V and 3 bases from J; bases unmatched to any gene: 6. The germline gives CDR1 WSHSY, CDR2 SAAADI. The CDR3 is CASSSDRDSYEQYF. The CDR3 nucleotides read TGCGCCAGCAGTTCGGACAGGGACAGCTACGAGCAGTACTTC.

This clonotype has just a few counts. The genes are TRBV27 and TRBJ1-2, with a possible D match to TRBD1 (5 bases). The V and J ends lost 10 bases and 4 bases respectively, with 19 bases between them. CDR1 and CDR2 from the germline V gene are MNHEY and SMNVEV (reference sequence). The CDR3 sequence is 14 residues long. The CDR3 here is CATGSPEGIYGYTF. CDR3 coding DNA: TGTGCCACCGGAAGTCCGGAGGGGATCTATGGCTACACCTTC.

This clonotype was counted a few times. This chain links TRBV4-2 with TRBJ2-3, with D tentatively TRBD2 (6 bases). The ends were cut back, 2 bases at V and 5 bases at J, with 20 bases in the middle. Germline V gives CDR1 LGHNA, CDR2 YNFKEQ. The CDR3 loop spans 17 amino acids. CDR3 nucleotides: TGTGCCAGCAGCCAATTAGGGACTCCGCAATCGGGAGATACGCAGTATTTT. Protein product: CASSQLGTPQSGDTQYF.

This clonotype was detected only a few times. The chain recombines TRBV20-1 with TRBJ1-2; the D is unclear. In germline, CDR1 is DFQATT, CDR2 SNEGSKA (reference sequence). V was clipped by 5 bases and J by 7 bases, with 23 bases between them. The CDR3 spans 15 residues. The CDR3 is CSARSRAPSIGGYTF. The CDR3 nucleotides are TGCAGTGCTCGGAGTAGGGCCCCATCGATTGGTGGCTACACCTTC.

The chain joins TRBV10-3 to TRBJ2-7; 12 bases match TRBD1. V was pared by 6 bases and J by 4 bases, with 4 bases of the junction left unmatched. This CDR3 contains 14 residues. Germline loops: CDR1 ENHRY, CDR2 SYGVKD. The CDR3 loop reads CAISRGQGAYEQYF. The CDR3 DNA follows: TGTGCCATCAGCCGGGGACAGGGGGCGTACGAGCAGTACTTC.

The gene calls are TRBV7-2 and TRBJ1-6; perhaps TRBD1 as D (6 bases). Per the germline V gene, CDR1 is SGHTA and CDR2 is FQGNSA. This CDR3 spans 17 amino acids. The V end lost 0 bases, the J end lost 5 bases, and 14 bases lay between the germline ends. The CDR3 DNA sequence: TGTGCCAGCAGCTTAGCCCCACAGGGTCCGAATAATTCACCCCTCCACTTT. Encoded protein: CASSLAPQGPNNSPLHF.

At least ten counts were recorded for this clonotype. DNA of the CDR3: TGCGCCAGCAGCCAAGTGGGGTGGGAGCAGTACTTC. Translation: CASSQVGWEQYF. The chain has TRBV4-1 and TRBJ2-7; D is uncertain. Germline V gene lookup returns CDR1 MGHRA and CDR2 YSYEKL. V was cut by 1 base and J by 7 bases, with 8 bases left in between. The CDR3 sequence is 12 residues long.

The gene calls are TRBV4-2 and TRBJ1-2, with a tentative D call TRBD1 (5 bases). CDR1 is LGHNA, CDR2 YNFKEQ, per germline. Trimming stripped 0 bases from V and 11 bases from J, with 22 bases between. This CDR3 is 16 amino acids long. As DNA, the CDR3 is TGTGCCAGCAGCCAAGATCGGCGGACCCGGGACGACGGGTACACCTTC. Amino acids: CASSQDRRTRDDGYTF.

J is TRBJ1-2 and V is TRBV7-2; D ambiguous. The germline V gene encodes CDR1 SGHTA and CDR2 FQGNSA. Trimming removed 5 bases at V and 2 bases at J, with 12 bases between. The CDR3 runs to 14 residues. CDR3 loop: CASSIDPANYGYTF. CDR3 DNA sequence: TGTGCCAGCAGCATCGATCCGGCCAACTATGGCTACACCTTC.

The CDR3, as DNA: TGTGCCAGCAGTTTATACAGGAACTACGAGCAGTACTTC. Translation gives CASSLYRNYEQYF. The genes are TRBV27 and TRBJ2-7; TRBD1 might be the D (5 bases). The CDR3 totals 13 residues. Per germline, CDR1 MNHEY and CDR2 SMNVEV (reference sequence). Trimming took off 1 base at V and 3 bases at J, with 7 bases between the two ends.

The chain links TRBV7-2 to TRBJ1-2, with 7 nucleotides matching TRBD1. The CDR3 is made up of 13 amino acids. V lost 5 bases, J lost 4 bases, and 4 bases stayed unmatched. Per the germline V gene, CDR1 is SGHTA and CDR2 is FQGNSA. The CDR3 sequence is CASSDGTAYGYTF. The CDR3 DNA sequence: TGTGCCAGCAGCGATGGGACAGCCTATGGCTACACCTTC.

V usage is TRBV7-8 and J usage is TRBJ1-5; tentative D call: TRBD1 (5 bases). Deletions cut 2 bases from V and 6 bases from J, with 14 bases between. The CDR3 length is 15 residues. In germline, CDR1 is SGHVS, CDR2 FQNEAQ. The chain's CDR3 is CASSLWQGPSQPQHF. The DNA for the CDR3 is TGTGCCAGCAGCTTATGGCAGGGACCAAGTCAGCCCCAGCATTTT.

This clonotype has just a few counts. The rearrangement links TRBV5-1 to TRBJ2-5; the match to TRBD2 covers 7 bases. The germline V gene encodes CDR1 SGHRS and CDR2 YFSETQ. CDR3 length: 15 amino acids. After removal of 2 bases from V and 5 bases from J, the junction contained 9 bases not matched to a gene. The CDR3 here is CASSFGAGVRETQYF. For the CDR3, the DNA is TGCGCCAGCAGCTTTGGGGCGGGGGTCCGGGAGACCCAGTACTTC. Filled out from reference TRBV5-1 and TRBJ2-5, the complete variable domain reads KAGVTQTPRYLIKTRGQQVTLSCSPISGHRSVSWYQQTPGQGLQFLFEYFSETQRNKGNFPGRFSGRQFSNSRSEMNVSTLELGDSALYLCASSFGAGVRETQYFGPGTRLLVL.

In this sample, this clonotype turned up a few times. The chain has TRBV7-9 and TRBJ2-3; 9 bases are shared with TRBD2. The CDR3 totals 14 residues. The germline gives CDR1 SEHNR, CDR2 FQNEAQ (reference sequence). Trimming at V came to 10 bases and at J to 2 bases, leaving 7 bases not matched to a gene. CDR3 protein: CAISAGGNTDTQYF. The CDR3 DNA sequence: TGTGCCATATCAGCGGGGGGCAACACAGATACGCAGTATTTT.

The J gene is TRBJ2-5, the V gene TRBV7-9; the D call may be TRBD1 or TRBD2 (5 bases each). CDR1 SEHNR and CDR2 FQNEAQ come from the germline V gene (reference sequence). V lost 8 bases and J 0 bases, leaving 10 bases between the germline ends. The CDR3 covers 13 residues. CDR3 in DNA: TGTGCCAGCGTGGGGGTGTACCAAGAGACCCAGTACTTC. The encoded protein is CASVGVYQETQYF.

The V gene is TRBV12-3 or TRBV12-4, the J gene TRBJ2-2, with 7 bases aligning to TRBD1. Trimming took 6 bases from V and 8 from J; bases not matched to a gene: 18. The length of the CDR3 is 17 residues. The CDR3 sequence is CASSQPVARGPVGELFF. The CDR3 region has the DNA TGTGCCAGCAGCCAACCCGTAGCGAGGGGGCCGGTTGGGGAGCTGTTTTTT.

The chain couples TRBV20-1 to TRBJ1-1; TRBD1 is a possible D gene (5 bases). V lost 5 bases and J 1 base, leaving 11 bases between the germline ends. The germline V gene encodes CDR1 DFQATT and CDR2 SNEGSKA (reference sequence). The CDR3 loop spans 13 amino acids. The CDR3 sequence: CSALGRENTEAFF. DNA of the CDR3: TGCAGTGCTCTTGGCAGGGAGAACACTGAAGCTTTCTTT.

The table lists this clonotype with a few counts. The J gene is TRBJ1-1, the V gene TRBV6-2 or TRBV6-3; no firm D call. V lost 0 bases, J lost 1 base, and 6 bases lay in between. The CDR3 is 14 residues long. Germline lookup yields CDR1 MNHEY and CDR2 SVGEGT. CDR3 in amino acids: CASSYSTRNTEAFF. For the CDR3, the DNA is TGTGCCAGCAGTTACTCGACCAGGAACACTGAAGCTTTCTTT.

This clonotype was counted a few times. The chain links TRBV10-3 to TRBJ1-2; D is possibly TRBD1 (5 bases). Germline assignment: CDR1 ENHRY and CDR2 SYGVKD. CDR3 length: 17 residues. V lost 4 bases, J lost 5 bases, and 23 bases lay in between. This chain's CDR3 is CAISGGTGKIRRYGYTF. CDR3 nucleotides: TGTGCCATCAGTGGAGGGACGGGTAAGATTCGGCGTTATGGCTACACCTTC.